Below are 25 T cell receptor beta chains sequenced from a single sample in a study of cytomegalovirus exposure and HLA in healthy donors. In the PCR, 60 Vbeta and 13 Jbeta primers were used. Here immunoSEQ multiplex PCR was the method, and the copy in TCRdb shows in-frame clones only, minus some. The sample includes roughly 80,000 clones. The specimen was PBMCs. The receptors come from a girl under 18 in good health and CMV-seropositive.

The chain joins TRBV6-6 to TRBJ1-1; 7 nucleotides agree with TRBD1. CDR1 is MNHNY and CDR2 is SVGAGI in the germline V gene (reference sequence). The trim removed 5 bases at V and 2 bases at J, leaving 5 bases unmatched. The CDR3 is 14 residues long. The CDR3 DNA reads TGTGCCAGCAGTACGCGGACAGGTAACACTGAAGCTTTCTTT. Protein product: CASSTRTGNTEAFF.

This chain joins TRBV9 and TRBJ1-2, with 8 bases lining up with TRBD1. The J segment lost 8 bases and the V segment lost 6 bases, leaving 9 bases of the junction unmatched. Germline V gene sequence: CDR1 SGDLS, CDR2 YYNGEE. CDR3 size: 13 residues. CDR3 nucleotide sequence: TGTGCCAGCACGACAGGGGTGGACCCCGGCTACACCTTC. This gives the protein CASTTGVDPGYTF.

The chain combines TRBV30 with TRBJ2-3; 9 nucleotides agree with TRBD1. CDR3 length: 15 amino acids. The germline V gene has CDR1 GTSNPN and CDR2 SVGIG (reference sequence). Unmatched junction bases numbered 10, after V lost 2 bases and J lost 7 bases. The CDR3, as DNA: TGTGCCTGGAGTCCCGGGACAGGGTATAGAAATACGCAGTATTTT. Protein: CAWSPGTGYRNTQYF.

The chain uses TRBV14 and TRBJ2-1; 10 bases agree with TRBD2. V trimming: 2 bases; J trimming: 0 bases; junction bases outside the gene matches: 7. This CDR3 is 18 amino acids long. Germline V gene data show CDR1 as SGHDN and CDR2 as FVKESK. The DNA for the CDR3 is TGTGCCAGCAGCCAACCTCCCACTAGCGGGGCCTCCTACAATGAGCAGTTCTTC. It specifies CASSQPPTSGASYNEQFF.

The CDR3 loop reads CASSRTGVTPEAFF. CDR3 bases: TGTGCCAGCAGCCGAACCGGGGTCACGCCTGAAGCTTTCTTT. The chain couples TRBV9 to TRBJ1-1, with D hard to call. Germline V gene sequence: CDR1 SGDLS, CDR2 YYNGEE. This CDR3 comprises 14 residues. Trimming stripped 4 bases from V and 6 bases from J, with 16 bases between.

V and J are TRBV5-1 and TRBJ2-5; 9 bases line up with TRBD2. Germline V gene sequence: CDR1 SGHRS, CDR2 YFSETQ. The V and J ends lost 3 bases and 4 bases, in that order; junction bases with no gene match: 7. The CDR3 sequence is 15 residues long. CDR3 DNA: TGCGCCAGCAGCTCGTCCGGGACTAGCACAGAGACCCAGTACTTC. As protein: CASSSSGTSTETQYF. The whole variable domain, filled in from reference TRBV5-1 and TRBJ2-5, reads KAGVTQTPRYLIKTRGQQVTLSCSPISGHRSVSWYQQTPGQGLQFLFEYFSETQRNKGNFPGRFSGRQFSNSRSEMNVSTLELGDSALYLCASSSSGTSTETQYFGPGTRLLVL.

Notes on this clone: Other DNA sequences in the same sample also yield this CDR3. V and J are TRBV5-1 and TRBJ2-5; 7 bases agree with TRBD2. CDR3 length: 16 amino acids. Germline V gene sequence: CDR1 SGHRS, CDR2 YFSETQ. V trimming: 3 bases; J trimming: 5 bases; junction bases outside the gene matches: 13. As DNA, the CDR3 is TGCGCCAGCAGCTCGGGGACTACCTACACTAGGGAGACCCAGTACTTC. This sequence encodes CASSSGTTYTRETQYF.

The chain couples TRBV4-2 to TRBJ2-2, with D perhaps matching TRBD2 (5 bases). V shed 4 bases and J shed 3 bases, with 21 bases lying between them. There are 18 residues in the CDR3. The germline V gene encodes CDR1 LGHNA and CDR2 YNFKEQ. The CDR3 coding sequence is TGTGCCAGCAGCCCCCCCAACCGGAGGCTCGGGGACACCGGGGAGCTGTTTTTT. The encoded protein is CASSPPNRRLGDTGELFF.

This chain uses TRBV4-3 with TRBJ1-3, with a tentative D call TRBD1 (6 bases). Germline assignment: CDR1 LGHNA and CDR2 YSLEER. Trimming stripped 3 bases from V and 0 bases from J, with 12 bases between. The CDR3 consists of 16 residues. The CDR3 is CASSQGKTGSGNTIYF. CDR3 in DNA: TGCGCCAGCAGCCAGGGAAAGACAGGCTCTGGAAACACCATATATTTT.

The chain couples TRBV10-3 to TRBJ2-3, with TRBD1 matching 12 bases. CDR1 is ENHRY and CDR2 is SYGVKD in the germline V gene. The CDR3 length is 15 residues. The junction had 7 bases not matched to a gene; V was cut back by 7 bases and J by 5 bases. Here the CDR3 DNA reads TGTGCCATCACCGGTGGGGACAGGGGGCAAGATACGCAGTATTTT. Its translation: CAITGGDRGQDTQYF.

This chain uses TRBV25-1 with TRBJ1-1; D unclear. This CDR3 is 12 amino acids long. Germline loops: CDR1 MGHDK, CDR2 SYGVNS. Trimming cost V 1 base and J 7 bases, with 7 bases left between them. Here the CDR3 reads CASSELLGEAFF. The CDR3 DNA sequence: TGTGCCAGCAGTGAATTGCTCGGTGAAGCTTTCTTT.

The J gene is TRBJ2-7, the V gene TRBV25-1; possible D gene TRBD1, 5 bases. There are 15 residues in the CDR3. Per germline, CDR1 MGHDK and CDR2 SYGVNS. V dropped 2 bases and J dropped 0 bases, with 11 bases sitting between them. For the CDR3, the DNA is TGTGCCAGCAGTGAACCGGACAAGAGCTCCTACGAGCAGTACTTC. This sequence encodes CASSEPDKSSYEQYF.

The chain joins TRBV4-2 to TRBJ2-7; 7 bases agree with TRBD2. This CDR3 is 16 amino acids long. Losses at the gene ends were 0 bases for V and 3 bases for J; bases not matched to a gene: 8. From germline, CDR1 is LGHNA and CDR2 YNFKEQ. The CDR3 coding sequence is TGTGCCAGCAGCCAAGATGGTCCGGGACTAAACTACGAGCAGTACTTC. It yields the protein CASSQDGPGLNYEQYF.

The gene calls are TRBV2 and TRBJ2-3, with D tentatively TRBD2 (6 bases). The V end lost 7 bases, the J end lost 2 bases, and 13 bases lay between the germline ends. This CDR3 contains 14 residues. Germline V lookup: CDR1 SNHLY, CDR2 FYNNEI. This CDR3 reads CASNERAFTDTQYF. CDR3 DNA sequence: TGTGCCAGCAACGAGCGGGCTTTCACAGATACGCAGTATTTT.

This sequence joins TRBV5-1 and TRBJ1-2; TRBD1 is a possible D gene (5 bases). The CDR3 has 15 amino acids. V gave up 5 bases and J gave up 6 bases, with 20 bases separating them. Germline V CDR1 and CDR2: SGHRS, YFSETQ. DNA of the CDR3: TGCGCCAGCAGTCGTGATCCAGGGATTGCAGATGGCTACACCTTC. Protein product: CASSRDPGIADGYTF.

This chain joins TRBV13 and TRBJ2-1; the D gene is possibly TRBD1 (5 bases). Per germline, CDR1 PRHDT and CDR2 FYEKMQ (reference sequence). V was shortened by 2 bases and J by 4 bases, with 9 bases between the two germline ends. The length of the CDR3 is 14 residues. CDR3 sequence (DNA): TGTGCCAGCAGCTTAAATTCAGGGTACAATGAGCAGTTCTTC. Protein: CASSLNSGYNEQFF.

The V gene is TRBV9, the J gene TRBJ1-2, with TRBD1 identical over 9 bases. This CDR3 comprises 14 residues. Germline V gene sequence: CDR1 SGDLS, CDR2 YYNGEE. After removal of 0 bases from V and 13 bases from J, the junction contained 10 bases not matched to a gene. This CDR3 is CASSVGLGRTGATF. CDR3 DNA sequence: TGTGCCAGCAGCGTAGGGCTGGGTCGGACAGGGGCCACCTTC. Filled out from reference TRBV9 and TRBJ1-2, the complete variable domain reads DSGVTQTPKHLITATGQRVTLRCSPRSGDLSVYWYQQSLDQGLQFLIQYYNGEERAKGNILERFSAQQFPDLHSELNLSSLELGDSALYFCASSVGLGRTGATFGSGTRLTVV.

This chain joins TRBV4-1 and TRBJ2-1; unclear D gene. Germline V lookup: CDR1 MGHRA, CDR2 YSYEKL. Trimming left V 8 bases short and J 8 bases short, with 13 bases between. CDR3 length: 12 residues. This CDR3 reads CASAEKLHEQFF. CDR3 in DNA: TGCGCCAGCGCCGAGAAGCTACATGAGCAGTTCTTC.

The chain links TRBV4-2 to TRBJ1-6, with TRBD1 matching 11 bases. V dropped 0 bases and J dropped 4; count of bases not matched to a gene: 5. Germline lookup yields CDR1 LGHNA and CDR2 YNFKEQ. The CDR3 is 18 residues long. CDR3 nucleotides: TGTGCCAGCAGCCAAGATCCAGGACAGGGGGCTTATAATTCACCCCTCCACTTT. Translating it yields CASSQDPGQGAYNSPLHF.

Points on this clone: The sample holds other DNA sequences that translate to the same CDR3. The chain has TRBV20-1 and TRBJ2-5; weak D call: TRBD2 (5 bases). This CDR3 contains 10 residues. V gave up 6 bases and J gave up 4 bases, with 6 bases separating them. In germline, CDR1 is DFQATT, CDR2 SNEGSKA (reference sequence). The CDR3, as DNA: TGCAGTGCGGGGAGAGAGACCCAGTACTTC. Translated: CSAGRETQYF.

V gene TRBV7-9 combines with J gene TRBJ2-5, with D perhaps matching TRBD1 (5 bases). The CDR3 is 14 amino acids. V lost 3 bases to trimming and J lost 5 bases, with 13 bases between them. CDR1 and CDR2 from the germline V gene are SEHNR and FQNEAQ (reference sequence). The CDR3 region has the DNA TGTGCCAGCAGCTTTCTAAGGGGTGGGGAGACCCAGTACTTC. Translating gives CASSFLRGGETQYF.

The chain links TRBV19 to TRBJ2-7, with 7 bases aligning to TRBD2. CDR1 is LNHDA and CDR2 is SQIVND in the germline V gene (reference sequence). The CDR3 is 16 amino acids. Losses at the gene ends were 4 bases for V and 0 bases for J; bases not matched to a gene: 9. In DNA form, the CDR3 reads TGTGCCAGTAGTAAACTGGGCGGGGGTGTCTCCTACGAGCAGTACTTC. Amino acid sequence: CASSKLGGGVSYEQYF.

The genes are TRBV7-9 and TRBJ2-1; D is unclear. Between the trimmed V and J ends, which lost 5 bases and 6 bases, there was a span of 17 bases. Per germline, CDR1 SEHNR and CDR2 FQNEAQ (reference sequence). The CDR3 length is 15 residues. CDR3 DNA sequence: TGTGCCAGCAGCCCCAAGGTCCGGGTTGGCAATGAGCAGTTCTTC. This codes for CASSPKVRVGNEQFF.

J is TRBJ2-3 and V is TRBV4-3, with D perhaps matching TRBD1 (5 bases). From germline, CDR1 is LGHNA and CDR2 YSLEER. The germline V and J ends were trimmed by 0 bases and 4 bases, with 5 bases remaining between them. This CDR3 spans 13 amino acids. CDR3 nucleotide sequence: TGCGCCAGCAGCCAAGAAGGGGCAGATACGCAGTATTTT. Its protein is CASSQEGADTQYF.

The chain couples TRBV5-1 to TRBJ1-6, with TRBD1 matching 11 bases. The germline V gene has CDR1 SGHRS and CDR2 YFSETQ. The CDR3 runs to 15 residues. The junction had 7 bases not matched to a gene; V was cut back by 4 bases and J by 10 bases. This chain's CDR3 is CASSERTGGGSPLHF. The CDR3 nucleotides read TGCGCCAGCAGCGAAAGGACAGGGGGCGGATCACCCCTCCACTTT.